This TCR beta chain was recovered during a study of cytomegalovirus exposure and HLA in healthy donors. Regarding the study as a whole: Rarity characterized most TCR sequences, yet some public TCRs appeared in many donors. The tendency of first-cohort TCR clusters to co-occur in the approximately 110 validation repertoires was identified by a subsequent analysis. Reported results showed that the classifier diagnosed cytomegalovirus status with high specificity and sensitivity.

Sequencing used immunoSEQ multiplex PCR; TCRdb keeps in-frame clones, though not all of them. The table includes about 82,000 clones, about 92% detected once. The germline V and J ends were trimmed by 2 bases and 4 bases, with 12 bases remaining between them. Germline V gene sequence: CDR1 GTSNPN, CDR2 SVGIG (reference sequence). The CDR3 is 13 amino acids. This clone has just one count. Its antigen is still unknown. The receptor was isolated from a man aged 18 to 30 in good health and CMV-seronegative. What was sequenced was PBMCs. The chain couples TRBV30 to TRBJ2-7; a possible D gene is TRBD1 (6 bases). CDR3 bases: TGTGCCTGGAGTACAGGGTTTCGGTACGAGCAGTACTTC. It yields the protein CAWSTGFRYEQYF. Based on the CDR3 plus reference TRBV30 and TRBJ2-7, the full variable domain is SQTIHQWPATLVQPVGSPLSLECTVEGTSNPNLYWYRQAAGRGLQLLFYSVGIGQISSEVPQNLSASRPQDRQFILSSKKLLLSDSGFYLCAWSTGFRYEQYFGPGTRLTVT.